Listed here are 10 T cell receptor beta chains from one sample, sequenced in a study of memory CD4+ T cells and cytomegalovirus serostatus. The sort gate was single viable CD3+CD4+CD8-CD45RO+ cells for memory CD4+ T cells. TCRdb's copy holds only in-frame clones and misses some; the assay was immunoSEQ multiplex PCR. The sample records over 25,000 clones, roughly 76% being singletons. What was sequenced was memory CD4+ T cells from blood. The receptors were sampled from an adult in good health and CMV-seronegative.

This clone was observed once. The V call is TRBV10-3, the J call TRBJ2-1; 7 bases are shared with TRBD1. The CDR3 totals 14 residues. Germline CDR1 reads ENHRY; CDR2 reads SYGVKD. The trim removed 6 bases at V and 2 bases at J, leaving 4 bases unmatched. CDR3 sequence (DNA): TGTGCCATCAGGGGGACAGTTACCTACAATGAGCAGTTCTTC. Its translation is CAIRGTVTYNEQFF.

The chain carries TRBV7-3 and TRBJ1-3, with unresolved D. The CDR3 is 14 amino acids. Trimming removed 5 bases at V and 0 bases at J, with 8 bases between. Germline V gene lookup returns CDR1 SGHTA and CDR2 FQGTGA. CDR3 nucleotide sequence: TGTGCCAGCAGCCCCGATCCCTCTGGAAACACCATATATTTT. Amino acid sequence: CASSPDPSGNTIYF.

The rearrangement joins TRBV5-5 to TRBJ2-2; the D call may be TRBD1 or TRBD2 (5 bases each). V lost 2 bases and J lost 8, with 16 bases in between. The CDR3 extends over 15 amino acids. Per the germline V gene, CDR1 is SGHKS and CDR2 is YYEKEE (reference sequence). Here the CDR3 reads CASSFGALARGELFF. CDR3 bases: TGTGCCAGCAGCTTCGGGGCCCTGGCAAGAGGGGAGCTGTTTTTT.

This chain connects TRBV4-3 to TRBJ1-4; D possibly corresponds to TRBD1 (6 bases). V lost 0 bases, J lost 7 bases, and 15 bases lay in between. Germline values: CDR1 LGHNA, CDR2 YSLEER. This CDR3 has 16 amino acids. CDR3 sequence reads: CASSQDRGGAGEKLFF. The CDR3 region has the DNA TGCGCCAGCAGCCAAGATCGGGGGGGCGCGGGTGAAAAACTGTTTTTT.

This chain uses TRBV19 with TRBJ2-3, with D uncertain. Germline V gene lookup returns CDR1 LNHDA and CDR2 SQIVND (reference sequence). V dropped 6 bases and J dropped 4 bases, with 5 bases sitting between them. The CDR3 runs 11 residues. In DNA, the CDR3 is TGTGCCAGTAGAGGTGCAGATACGCAGTATTTT. Translated: CASRGADTQYF.

The chain carries TRBV7-9 and TRBJ2-7; tentatively, D is TRBD2 (6 bases). V was clipped by 5 bases and J by 7 bases, with 12 bases between them. The CDR3 extends over 12 amino acids. Germline V gene sequence: CDR1 SEHNR, CDR2 FQNEAQ (reference sequence). For the CDR3, the DNA is TGTGCCAGCAGCCCTGGCAGCGGGGAGCAGTACTTC. This gives the protein CASSPGSGEQYF. The full variable domain, in which reference TRBV7-9 and TRBJ2-7 provide the parts outside the CDR3, is DTGVSQNPRHKITKRGQNVTFRCDPISEHNRLYWYRQTLGQGPEFLTYFQNEAQLEKSRLLSDRFSAERPKGSFSTLEIQRTEQGDSAMYLCASSPGSGEQYFGPGTRLTVT.

The table lists this clone with a few counts. J is TRBJ1-6 and V is TRBV11-2, with 8 bases that match TRBD1. The CDR3 extends over 16 amino acids. V shed 1 base, J shed 9 bases, and the junction held 8 bases outside the gene matches. The germline V gene has CDR1 SGHAT and CDR2 FQNNGV. CDR3 in amino acids: CASSLVGPQGASPLHF. CDR3 in DNA: TGTGCCAGCAGCTTAGTGGGTCCCCAGGGGGCTTCACCCCTCCACTTT. Filled out from reference TRBV11-2 and TRBJ1-6, the complete variable domain reads EAGVAQSPRYKIIEKRQSVAFWCNPISGHATLYWYQQILGQGPKLLIQFQNNGVVDDSQLPKDRFSAERLKGVDSTLKIQPAKLEDSAVYLCASSLVGPQGASPLHFGNGTRLTVT.

Only a few counts were recorded for this clone. The gene calls are TRBV7-8 and TRBJ1-5; a possible D gene is TRBD1 (6 bases). CDR1 SGHVS and CDR2 FQNEAQ come from the germline V gene. Deletions cut 4 bases from V and 0 bases from J, with 22 bases between. The length of the CDR3 is 19 residues. CDR3 region: CASSSPVGGGGYSNQPQHF. In nucleotides, the CDR3 is TGTGCCAGCAGCTCTCCTGTTGGGGGCGGGGGATATAGCAATCAGCCCCAGCATTTT. Full variable domain (remainder filled in from reference TRBV7-8 and TRBJ1-5): GAGVSQSPRYKVAKRGQDVALRCDPISGHVSLFWYQQALGQGPEFLTYFQNEAQLDKSGLPSDRFFAERPEGSVSTLKIQRTQQEDSAVYLCASSSPVGGGGYSNQPQHFGDGTRLSIL.

CDR3 nucleotides: TGCGCCAGCAGCTTGGGGGCAGTCAGGGAGACCCAGTACTTC. Translating it yields CASSLGAVRETQYF. This rearrangement joins TRBV5-1 to TRBJ2-5; D uncertain. Germline V gene sequence: CDR1 SGHRS, CDR2 YFSETQ. V lost 0 bases to trimming and J lost 5 bases, with 11 bases between them. The length of the CDR3 is 14 residues.

The chain has TRBV11-3 and TRBJ2-3; 10 bases align to TRBD2. This CDR3 is 16 amino acids long. The germline CDR1 and CDR2 sequences are SGHNT and YENEEA. Trimming removed 4 bases from V and 0 bases from J; junction bases left unmatched: 4. In DNA form, the CDR3 reads TGTGCCAGCAGCTCGGGACTAGCGCCTAGCACAGATACGCAGTATTTT. This sequence encodes CASSSGLAPSTDTQYF.